This T cell receptor (beta chain) emerged from a study of T cells in Graves' hyperthyroidism and ophthalmopathy. The study's findings and limits: Most clonotypes expanded in thyroid above 0.001 were likewise present in blood.

From RNA transcripts, TCR beta CDR3 regions were amplified. TCR CDR3 underwent first-round RT-PCR with the HTBI primer set. TCRdb fed the multiplex PCR reads into MiXCR, producing one record per CDR3 protein. The table includes 550,000 to 700,000 distinct CDR3 sequences, roughly 46% detected once. Germline CDR1 is SGDLS and CDR2 is YYNGEE. Deletions cut 3 bases from V and 4 bases from J, with 10 bases between. The CDR3 contains 13 residues. There are a few counts of this clonotype. Its target is not known. The chain couples TRBV9 to TRBJ1-2; D might be TRBD1 (5 bases). The clonotype originates from an adult woman with Graves' disease, either hyperthyroidism or ophthalmopathy (not recorded which). The specimen sequenced was peripheral blood or thyroid tissue (not recorded which). This CDR3 reads CASSGQGVYGYTF. The CDR3 DNA is TGTGCCAGCAGCGGACAAGGGGTCTATGGCTACACCTTC.